Presented here are 14 T cell receptor beta chains from one specimen sequenced in a study of patients and donors after allogeneic stem cell transplantation (dated by TCRdb to between 2020 and 2021). To prepare the library, RT-PCR was applied. Sequencing was carried out with a NextSeq 550. The public reads were run again by TCRdb, first through fastp at Q25 and then through MiXCR, and only productive beta chains were kept. Each entry merges the rows of one CDR3 protein and shows their most common DNA and genes. The sample contains tens of thousands of distinct CDR3 sequences, approximately 25% of them found a single time. The top ten clonotypes cover 26% of the sample. Sequenced input: blood, either unsorted or a sorted T cell fraction (not recorded which). Every receptor here comes from a human donor who was either an allogeneic HSCT recipient or a stem cell or donor lymphocyte infusion donor (not recorded which). It is not recorded whose cells these are; they may come from a transplant donor.

The J gene is TRBJ1-3, the V gene TRBV29-1, with D possibly matching TRBD1 (6 bases). The germline V gene has CDR1 SQVTM and CDR2 ANQGSEA. CDR3 length equals 15 residues. The ends were cut back, 7 bases at V and 0 bases at J, with 16 bases in the middle. CDR3 DNA sequence: TGCAGCGCCAGGACAGAGCCGATCTCTGGAAACACCATATATTTT. Translation: CSARTEPISGNTIYF. The full variable domain, completed using reference TRBV29-1 and TRBJ1-3, is SAVISQKPSRDICQRGTSLTIQCQVDSQVTMMFWYRQQPGQSLTLIATANQGSEATYESGFVIDKFPISRPNLTFSTLTVSNMSPEDSSIYLCSARTEPISGNTIYFGEGSWLTVV.

The chain links TRBV5-1 to TRBJ2-1; D possibly corresponds to TRBD2 (6 bases). V was cut by 3 bases and J by 1 base, with 17 bases left in between. CDR1 SGHRS and CDR2 YFSETQ come from the germline V gene. The CDR3 has 17 residues. CDR3 sequence reads: CASSYLPDYISYNEQFF. In DNA, the CDR3 is TGCGCCAGCAGCTACCTACCGGACTACATATCCTACAATGAGCAGTTCTTC.

V is TRBV27 and J is TRBJ2-7, with TRBD2 matching over 7 bases. CDR3 size: 14 residues. V lost 0 bases, J lost 6 bases, and 5 bases stayed unmatched. Per the germline V gene, CDR1 is MNHEY and CDR2 is SMNVEV (reference sequence). The DNA for the CDR3 is TGTGCCAGCAGTTTATCACTCTGGGGGGGCGAGCAGTACTTC. Translated, it gives CASSLSLWGGEQYF.

The V call is TRBV29-1, the J call TRBJ2-7, with D tentatively TRBD1 (6 bases). V lost 6 bases and J lost 2, with 17 bases in between. CDR1 and CDR2 from the germline V gene are SQVTM and ANQGSEA. There are 14 residues in the CDR3. CDR3 DNA: TGCAGCGTACGTGACAGGTTTCCCCCCTACGAGCAGTACTTC. This encodes CSVRDRFPPYEQYF.

The V gene is TRBV13, the J gene TRBJ2-3; 16 bases align to TRBD2. CDR1 and CDR2 (germline): PRHDT, FYEKMQ (reference sequence). With 5 bases clipped from V and 7 bases from J, the junction kept 12 bases outside the gene matches. The CDR3 has 18 amino acids. CDR3 coding DNA: TGTGCCAGCAGCGCAATTCCGGGACTAGCGGGAGGGCCTCATACGCAGTATTTT. Its protein is CASSAIPGLAGGPHTQYF.

This rearrangement joins TRBV10-3 to TRBJ2-5; 9 nucleotides match TRBD2. Per germline, CDR1 ENHRY and CDR2 SYGVKD. CDR3 length equals 16 residues. After removal of 8 bases from V and 5 bases from J, the junction contained 15 bases not matched to a gene. The CDR3 spells CAIGGTSSQSRETQYF. CDR3 DNA: TGTGCCATCGGGGGGACTAGCTCTCAATCCCGGGAGACCCAGTACTTC.

This clonotype was observed a few times. V usage is TRBV12-3 or TRBV12-4 and J usage is TRBJ2-3; D possibly corresponds to TRBD1 (8 bases). This CDR3 has 16 amino acids. Trimming took 3 bases from V and 4 from J, leaving 17 bases between them. The CDR3 region has the DNA TGTGCCAGCAGTTTTACAGGGGGAGGGCCGGCAGATACGCAGTATTTT. Its translation is CASSFTGGGPADTQYF.

A few counts support this clonotype. V is TRBV4-1 and J is TRBJ1-1; D might be TRBD1 (6 bases). With 6 bases removed from V and 4 bases from J, the gap between germline ends came to 9 bases. CDR1 and CDR2 from the germline V gene are MGHRA and YSYEKL. There are 12 residues in the CDR3. The CDR3 region is CASSQQGTEAFF. CDR3 nucleotides: TGCGCCAGCAGTCAACAGGGCACTGAAGCTTTCTTT.

The rearrangement uses TRBV7-8 and TRBJ1-5; weak D call: TRBD1 (5 bases). Germline V lookup: CDR1 SGHVS, CDR2 FQNEAQ. The germline V and J ends were trimmed by 7 bases and 3 bases, with 13 bases remaining between them. The CDR3 spans 14 residues. For the CDR3, the DNA is TGTGCCAGCACCTGGGGGGTCACCAATCAGCCCCAGCATTTT. The encoded protein is CASTWGVTNQPQHF.

This clonotype was detected a few times. The CDR3 spells CAKRRDGQETQYF. Written as DNA, the CDR3 is TGTGCCAAGAGGCGGGACGGCCAAGAGACCCAGTACTTC. The chain links TRBV12-3 or TRBV12-4 to TRBJ2-5, with D possibly TRBD2 on 6 matching bases. The germline V and J ends were trimmed by 10 bases and 1 base, with 13 bases remaining between them. This CDR3 spans 13 amino acids.

The chain uses TRBV10-3 and TRBJ2-7; no clear D. V was trimmed by 4 bases and J by 3 bases, leaving 10 bases between them. The CDR3 has 13 amino acids. CDR1 ENHRY and CDR2 SYGVKD come from the germline V gene. CDR3: CAISAVTLYEQYF. CDR3 sequence (DNA): TGTGCCATCAGTGCGGTGACGCTCTACGAGCAGTACTTC.

Turning to this clonotype: This could be a read error, since a much larger clone is one nucleotide away. V and J are TRBV12-3 or TRBV12-4 and TRBJ1-5; D unresolved. This CDR3 spans 15 amino acids. The CDR3 region is CASSTVPLLGGPRHF. In DNA, the CDR3 is TGTGCCAGCAGTACTGTGCCCCTATTGGGAGGGCCCCGGCATTTT.

The sample holds a few counts of this clonotype. The V gene is TRBV20-1, the J gene TRBJ1-1; no clear D gene. The V gene's germline CDR1 is DFQATT and CDR2 SNEGSKA (reference sequence). Trimming shortened V by 0 bases and J by 5 bases, and 13 bases separated the two germline ends. There are 14 residues in the CDR3. The CDR3 nucleotides read TGCAGTGCTAGAGAATGGAGGGATTGGACTGAAGCTTTCTTT. It yields the protein CSAREWRDWTEAFF.

The J gene is TRBJ2-3, the V gene TRBV7-9; D unresolved. This CDR3 has 17 amino acids. The V gene's germline CDR1 is SEHNR and CDR2 FQNEAQ (reference sequence). Trimming removed 1 base from V and 6 bases from J, with 20 bases in between. DNA for the CDR3: TGTGCCAGCAGCTTAGGGGGTGGGTCCGCCTTGATGGATACGCAGTATTTT. It translates to CASSLGGGSALMDTQYF.